This TCR beta chain was identified in a study of blood T cell repertoires in COVID-19. Study at large: The United States, Italy and Spain were the sources of the acute and convalescent COVID-19 samples. PBMCs, B-cell-depleted T cells, or T cells provided the cDNA or gDNA that made up the material.

Original data processing: From reference gene primer amplification, estimates of nucleated cell counts were derived. Method: immunoSEQ multiplex PCR; TCRdb's copy keeps in-frame clones and lacks some. D and trimming come from the DNA, and the V and J calls and clone size come from that table. This table has around 120,000 clones, 85% to 90% appearing once. Sequenced: peripheral blood. The source is a woman of 80 years or more with acute or convalescent COVID-19.

This chain's CDR3 is CASSLVGNEGYTF. CDR3 DNA: TGTGCCAGCAGCTTGGTCGGGAATGAGGGCTACACCTTC. The V and J genes are TRBV5-6 and TRBJ1-2; D not certain. The germline CDR1 and CDR2 sequences are SGHDT and YYEEEE. The CDR3 runs to 13 residues. Trimming removed 0 bases from V and 8 bases from J, with 11 bases in between.